Below are 14 T cell receptor beta chains sequenced from a single sample in a study of circulating and synovial CD4+ cells in juvenile arthritis. This table comes from immunoSEQ multiplex PCR, and its TCRdb copy is limited to in-frame clones, with some not included. The sample includes 30,000 to 40,000 clones, about 95% of them seen just once. Sample: CD4+ T cells from blood. The source of these receptors is a human donor with juvenile idiopathic arthritis.

This clone was counted between two and nine times. The chain uses TRBV2 and TRBJ1-5; tentative D call: TRBD1 (6 bases). The length of the CDR3 is 15 residues. Germline CDR1 SNHLY, CDR2 FYNNEI. Trimming left V 5 bases short and J 3 bases short, with 14 bases between. CDR3 in DNA: TGTGCCAGCAGTAAATTACAGGGTGCCAATCAGCCCCAGCATTTT. Its translation: CASSKLQGANQPQHF.

The chain carries TRBV28 and TRBJ2-5, with a weak D call TRBD2 (6 bases). Germline CDR1 MDHEN, CDR2 SYDVKM. Between the trimmed V and J ends, which lost 3 bases and 4 bases, there was a span of 15 bases. CDR3 length: 15 residues. CDR3 nucleotide sequence: TGTGCCAGCAGTTTGGAGGGTGGCAGCGGAGAGACCCAGTACTTC. It yields the protein CASSLEGGSGETQYF.

This rearrangement joins TRBV12-5 to TRBJ1-1, with TRBD1 as a possible D gene (6 bases). Germline V lookup: CDR1 LGHNT, CDR2 FRNRAP. V was pared by 3 bases and J by 6 bases, with 8 bases between. The CDR3 runs to 12 residues. CDR3 in amino acids: CASGFGTSEAFF. CDR3 DNA sequence: TGTGCTAGTGGTTTTGGGACATCTGAAGCTTTCTTT.

The V call is TRBV2, the J call TRBJ2-1; tentatively, D is TRBD1 (5 bases). Trimming shortened V by 6 bases and J by 9 bases, and 15 bases separated the two germline ends. The CDR3 runs 13 residues. CDR1 is SNHLY and CDR2 is FYNNEI in the germline V gene. The CDR3 DNA reads as TGTGCCAGCAGCGTGGGTCAGGGAACTGAGCAGTTCTTC. Protein sequence: CASSVGQGTEQFF. Together with reference TRBV2 and TRBJ2-1, the CDR3 gives the full variable domain: EPEVTQTPSHQVTQMGQEVILRCVPISNHLYFYWYRQILGQKVEFLVSFYNNEISEKSEIFDDQFSVERPDGSNFTLKIRSTKLEDSAMYFCASSVGQGTEQFFGPGTRLTVL.

V and J are TRBV4-1 and TRBJ1-4, with 7 positions matching TRBD1. This CDR3 has 15 residues. Germline CDR1 reads MGHRA; CDR2 reads YSYEKL. Unmatched junction bases numbered 4, after V lost 1 base and J lost 5 bases. Here the CDR3 reads CASSQGQGLNEKLFF. The CDR3, as DNA: TGCGCCAGCAGCCAAGGACAGGGTTTAAATGAAAAACTGTTTTTT.

The CDR3 spells CASSVSTSGTSEQYF. The CDR3 bases are TGCGCCAGCAGCGTCTCGACTAGCGGGACGTCTGAGCAGTACTTC. The chain links TRBV5-1 to TRBJ2-7; 11 positions agree with TRBD2. CDR1 is SGHRS and CDR2 is YFSETQ in the germline V gene. The CDR3 is made up of 15 amino acids. V lost 4 bases to trimming and J lost 7 bases; unmatched junction nucleotides: 10.

The chain is built from TRBV9 and TRBJ2-5; 9 bases fit TRBD2. The CDR3 loop spans 15 amino acids. The germline gives CDR1 SGDLS, CDR2 YYNGEE. J lost 5 bases, V lost 3 bases, and 8 bases had no gene match. CDR3: CASSAGLALSETQYF. The CDR3 DNA reads as TGTGCCAGCAGCGCGGGACTAGCTCTTTCGGAGACCCAGTACTTC.

The chain has TRBV6-6 and TRBJ1-2; D is possibly TRBD1 (6 bases). The V and J ends lost 4 bases and 4 bases respectively, with 13 bases between them. The germline gives CDR1 MNHNY, CDR2 SVGAGI (reference sequence). The CDR3 runs to 14 residues. CDR3 amino acids: CASSSPGTFYGYTF. CDR3 DNA: TGTGCCAGCAGTTCGCCCGGGACATTCTATGGCTACACCTTC.

V gene TRBV27 combines with J gene TRBJ2-2; 16 nucleotides match TRBD2. Germline-derived CDR1 and CDR2 are MNHEY and SMNVEV (reference sequence). There are 18 residues in the CDR3. J lost 3 bases, V lost 3 bases, and 4 bases had no gene match. This CDR3 is CASSFSGLAGGYTGELFF. The DNA for the CDR3 is TGTGCCAGCAGTTTCTCGGGACTAGCGGGAGGGTACACCGGGGAGCTGTTTTTT.

This sequence joins TRBV21-1 and TRBJ2-7; no check of the table's D call, TRBD1, against the DNA was made. TRBV21-1 is classified as a pseudogene. The CDR3 is made up of 15 amino acids. The CDR3 spells CAMTRDRGSSYEQYF. As DNA, the CDR3 is TGTGCCATGACCAGGGACAGGGGGTCCTCCTACGAGCAGTACTTC.

The chain combines TRBV5-1 with TRBJ1-3; a possible D gene is TRBD1 (5 bases). V lost 4 bases and J lost 0, with 8 bases in between. CDR3 length: 14 amino acids. Germline CDR1 reads SGHRS; CDR2 reads YFSETQ. The CDR3 region is CASSPTASGNTIYF. CDR3 nucleotide sequence: TGCGCCAGCAGCCCGACAGCCTCTGGAAACACCATATATTTT.

The gene calls are TRBV4-1 and TRBJ2-7; 10 nucleotides match TRBD2. The V gene's germline CDR1 is MGHRA and CDR2 YSYEKL. This CDR3 is built from 17 residues. V shed 0 bases, J shed 4 bases, and the junction held 9 bases outside the gene matches. The CDR3 here is CASSQDRVAGGFYEQYF. The CDR3 DNA sequence: TGCGCCAGCAGCCAAGATCGGGTAGCGGGGGGTTTTTACGAGCAGTACTTC.

This chain links TRBV28 with TRBJ1-2; no definite D call. This CDR3 contains 12 residues. Between the trimmed V and J ends, which lost 5 bases and 0 bases, there was a span of 4 bases. The germline V gene encodes CDR1 MDHEN and CDR2 SYDVKM. CDR3 loop: CASSGPNYGYTF. The CDR3 nucleotides are TGTGCCAGCAGTGGGCCTAACTATGGCTACACCTTC.

V gene TRBV6-5 combines with J gene TRBJ2-3, with a possible D match to TRBD2 (7 bases). V gave up 4 bases and J gave up 3 bases, with 14 bases separating them. The CDR3 has 15 residues. From germline, CDR1 is MNHEY and CDR2 SVGAGI. The chain's CDR3 is CASSLGGRGTDTQYF. CDR3 coding DNA: TGTGCCAGCAGTTTAGGGGGGAGGGGAACAGATACGCAGTATTTT.